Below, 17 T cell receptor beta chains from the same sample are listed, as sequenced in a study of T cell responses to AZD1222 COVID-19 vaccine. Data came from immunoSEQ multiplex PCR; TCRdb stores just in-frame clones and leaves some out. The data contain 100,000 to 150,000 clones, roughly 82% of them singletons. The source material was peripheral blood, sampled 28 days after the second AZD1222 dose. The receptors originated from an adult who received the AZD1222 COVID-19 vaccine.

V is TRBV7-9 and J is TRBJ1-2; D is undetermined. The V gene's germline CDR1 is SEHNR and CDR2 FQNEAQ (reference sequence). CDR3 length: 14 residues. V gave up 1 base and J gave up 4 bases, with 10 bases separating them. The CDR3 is CASSLDRSRYGYTF. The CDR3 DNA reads TGTGCCAGCAGCTTAGACAGAAGTCGCTATGGCTACACCTTC.

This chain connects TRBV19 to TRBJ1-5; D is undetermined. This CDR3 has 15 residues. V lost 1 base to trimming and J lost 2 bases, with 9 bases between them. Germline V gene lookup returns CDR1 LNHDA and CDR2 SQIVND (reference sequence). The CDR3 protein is CASSIASVGNQPQHF. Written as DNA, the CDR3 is TGTGCCAGTAGTATAGCTTCAGTGGGCAATCAGCCCCAGCATTTT.

CDR3: CAITEGQGKHGYTF. As DNA, the CDR3 is TGTGCCATCACCGAAGGACAGGGAAAACATGGCTACACCTTC. This chain links TRBV10-3 with TRBJ1-2; TRBD1 agrees at 8 bases. This CDR3 spans 14 amino acids. J was trimmed by 6 bases and V by 7 bases; bases with no gene match: 10. Per the germline V gene, CDR1 is ENHRY and CDR2 is SYGVKD.

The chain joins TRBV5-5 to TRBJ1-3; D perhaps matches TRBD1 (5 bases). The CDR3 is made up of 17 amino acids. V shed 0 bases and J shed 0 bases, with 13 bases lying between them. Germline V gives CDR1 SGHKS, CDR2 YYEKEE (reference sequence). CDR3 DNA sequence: TGTGCCAGCAGCTTGGATGGGGGAAAGGGCTCTGGAAACACCATATATTTT. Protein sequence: CASSLDGGKGSGNTIYF.

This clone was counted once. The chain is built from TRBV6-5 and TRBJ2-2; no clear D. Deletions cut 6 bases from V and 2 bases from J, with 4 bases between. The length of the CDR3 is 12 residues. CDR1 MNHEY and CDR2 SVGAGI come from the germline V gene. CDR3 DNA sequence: TGTGCCAGCAGGCGAAACACCGGGGAGCTGTTTTTT. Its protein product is CASRRNTGELFF.

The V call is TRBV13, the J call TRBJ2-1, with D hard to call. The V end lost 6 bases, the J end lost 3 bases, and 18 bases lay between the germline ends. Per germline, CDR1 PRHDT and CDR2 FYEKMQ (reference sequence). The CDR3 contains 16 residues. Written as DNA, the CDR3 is TGTGCCAGCAGTTCCCCCTCTCACGGGCGCTACAATGAGCAGTTCTTC. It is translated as CASSSPSHGRYNEQFF.

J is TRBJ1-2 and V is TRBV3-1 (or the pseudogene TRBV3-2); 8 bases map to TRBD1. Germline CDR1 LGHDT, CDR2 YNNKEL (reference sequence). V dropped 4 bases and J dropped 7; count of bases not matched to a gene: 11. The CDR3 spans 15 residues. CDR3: CASSPRLGGQVGYTF. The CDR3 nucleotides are TGTGCCAGCAGCCCCCGCTTGGGGGGACAGGTTGGCTACACCTTC.

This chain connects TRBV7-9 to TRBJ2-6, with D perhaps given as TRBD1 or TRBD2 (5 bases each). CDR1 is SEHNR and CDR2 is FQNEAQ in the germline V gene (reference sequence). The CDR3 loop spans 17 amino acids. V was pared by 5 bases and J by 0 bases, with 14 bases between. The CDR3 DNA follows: TGTGCCAGCAGCCGAGGGCAGGGCCGCTCTGGGGCCAACGTCCTGACTTTC. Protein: CASSRGQGRSGANVLTF. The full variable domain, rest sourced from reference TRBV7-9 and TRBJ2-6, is DTGVSQNPRHKITKRGQNVTFRCDPISEHNRLYWYRQTLGQGPEFLTYFQNEAQLEKSRLLSDRFSAERPKGSFSTLEIQRTEQGDSAMYLCASSRGQGRSGANVLTFGAGSRLTVL.

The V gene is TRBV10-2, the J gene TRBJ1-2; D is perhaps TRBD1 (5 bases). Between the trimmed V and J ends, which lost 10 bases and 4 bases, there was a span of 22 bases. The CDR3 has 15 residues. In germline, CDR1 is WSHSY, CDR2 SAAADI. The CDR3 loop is CATSGGALLAYGYTF. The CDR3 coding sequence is TGCGCCACCTCCGGCGGGGCATTATTGGCCTATGGCTACACCTTC.

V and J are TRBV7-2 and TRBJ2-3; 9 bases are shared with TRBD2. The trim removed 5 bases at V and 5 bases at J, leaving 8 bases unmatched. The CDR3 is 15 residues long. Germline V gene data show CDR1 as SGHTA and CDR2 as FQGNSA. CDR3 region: CASSPERGAGDTQYF. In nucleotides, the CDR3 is TGTGCCAGCAGCCCCGAGCGGGGGGCTGGAGATACGCAGTATTTT.

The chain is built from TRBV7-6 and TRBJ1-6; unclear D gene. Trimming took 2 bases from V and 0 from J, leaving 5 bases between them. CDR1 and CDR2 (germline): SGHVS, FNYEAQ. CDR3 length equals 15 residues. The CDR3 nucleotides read TGTGCCAGCAGCTTAAAGGGCTCCTATAATTCACCCCTCCACTTT. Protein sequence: CASSLKGSYNSPLHF.

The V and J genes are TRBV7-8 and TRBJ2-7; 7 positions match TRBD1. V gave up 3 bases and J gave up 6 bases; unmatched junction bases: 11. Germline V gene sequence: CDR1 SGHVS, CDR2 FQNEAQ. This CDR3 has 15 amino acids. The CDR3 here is CASSFAGTATREQYF. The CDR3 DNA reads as TGTGCCAGCAGCTTCGCCGGGACAGCAACTCGCGAGCAGTACTTC.

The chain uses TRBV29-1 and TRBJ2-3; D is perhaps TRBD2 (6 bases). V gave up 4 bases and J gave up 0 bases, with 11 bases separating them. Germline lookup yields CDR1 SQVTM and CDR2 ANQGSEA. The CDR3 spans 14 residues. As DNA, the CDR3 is TGCAGCGTTGTTAGGACTACCAGCACAGATACGCAGTATTTT. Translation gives CSVVRTTSTDTQYF.

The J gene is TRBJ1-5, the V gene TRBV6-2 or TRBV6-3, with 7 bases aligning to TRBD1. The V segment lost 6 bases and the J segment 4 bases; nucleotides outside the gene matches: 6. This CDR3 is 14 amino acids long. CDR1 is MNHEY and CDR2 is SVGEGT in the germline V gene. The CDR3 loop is CASRPTGANQPQHF. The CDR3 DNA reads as TGTGCCAGCAGGCCTACAGGGGCAAATCAGCCCCAGCATTTT.

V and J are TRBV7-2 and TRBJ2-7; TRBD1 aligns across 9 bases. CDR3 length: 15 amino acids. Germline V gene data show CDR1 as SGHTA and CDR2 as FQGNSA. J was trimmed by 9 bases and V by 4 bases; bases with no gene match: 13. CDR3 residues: CASSSTGTGLRRQYF. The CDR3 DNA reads TGTGCCAGCAGCTCGACCGGGACAGGGTTACGTCGGCAGTACTTC. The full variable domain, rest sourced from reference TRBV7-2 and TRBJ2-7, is GAGVSQSPSNKVTEKGKDVELRCDPISGHTALYWYRQSLGQGLEFLIYFQGNSAPDKSGLPSDRFSAERTGGSVSTLTIQRTQQEDSAVYLCASSSTGTGLRRQYFGPGTRLTVT.

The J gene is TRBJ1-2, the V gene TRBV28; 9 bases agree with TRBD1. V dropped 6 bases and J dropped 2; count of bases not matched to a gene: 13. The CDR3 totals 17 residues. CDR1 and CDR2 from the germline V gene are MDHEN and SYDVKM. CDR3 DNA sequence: TGTGCCAGCAGCTCAGGGACAGGGCTTACTGGGAACTATGGCTACACCTTC. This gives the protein CASSSGTGLTGNYGYTF.

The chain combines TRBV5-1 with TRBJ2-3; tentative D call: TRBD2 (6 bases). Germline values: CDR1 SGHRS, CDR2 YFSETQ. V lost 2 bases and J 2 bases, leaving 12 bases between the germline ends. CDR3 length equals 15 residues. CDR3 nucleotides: TGCGCCAGCAGCTTTCGGGGGACTTTCACAGATACGCAGTATTTT. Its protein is CASSFRGTFTDTQYF. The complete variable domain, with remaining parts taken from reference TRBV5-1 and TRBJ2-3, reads KAGVTQTPRYLIKTRGQQVTLSCSPISGHRSVSWYQQTPGQGLQFLFEYFSETQRNKGNFPGRFSGRQFSNSRSEMNVSTLELGDSALYLCASSFRGTFTDTQYFGPGTRLTVL.